Listed below are T cell receptor beta chains from one sample, sequenced in a study of blood T cell repertoires in COVID-19. Clones were sequenced by immunoSEQ multiplex PCR, and TCRdb holds only the in-frame ones, with some missing. Of over 200,000 clones listed, about 90% are singletons. Source material: peripheral blood. These receptors originate from an older woman with acute or convalescent COVID-19. Both conserved end residues are part of each CDR3. The D gene is left open where the match is weak. Clone size is shown for a subset of rows, as once, few, many or a class of expanded clone.

D: TRBD1
size: few
V: TRBV11-2
J: TRBJ1-1
CDR3: CASSTRTGFDTEAFF
DNA: TGTGCCAGCAGCACAAGGACAGGGTTTGACACTGAAGCTTTCTTT

D: TRBD1
size: .
V: TRBV18
J: TRBJ1-1
CDR3: CASSPGTGGNTEAFF
DNA: TGTGCCAGCTCACCAGGGACAGGAGGTAACACTGAAGCTTTCTTT

D: TRBD2
size: .
V: TRBV4-3
J: TRBJ2-3
CDR3: CASSRERERPDTQYF
DNA: TGCGCCAGCAGCCGGGAGCGGGAGCGCCCAGATACGCAGTATTTT

D: TRBD2
size: .
V: TRBV28
J: TRBJ2-7
CDR3: CASSLRTSGRDF
DNA: TGTGCCAGCAGTCTACGGACTAGCGGGAGGGACTTC

D: TRBD1
size: .
V: TRBV7-3
J: TRBJ1-1
CDR3: CASSPGGHGTEAFF
DNA: TGTGCCAGCAGCCCAGGGGGTCATGGCACTGAAGCTTTCTTT

D: TRBD1
size: .
V: TRBV5-1
J: TRBJ1-3
CDR3: CASSTGRTGWGNTIYF
DNA: TGCGCCAGCAGCACAGGAAGGACAGGGTGGGGAAACACCATATATTTT

D: TRBD1
size: .
V: TRBV7-8
J: TRBJ1-2
CDR3: CASSLRVEGGQGGYGYTF
DNA: TGTGCCAGCAGCTTAAGAGTGGAAGGGGGACAGGGAGGGTATGGCTACACCTTC

D: TRBD1
size: .
V: TRBV27
J: TRBJ2-7
CDR3: CASSPGTEGYEQYF
DNA: TGTGCCAGCAGTCCCGGGACAGAAGGCTACGAGCAGTACTTC

D: .
size: .
V: TRBV6-5
J: TRBJ1-2
CDR3: CASKVGSGGYTF
DNA: TGTGCCAGCAAGGTGGGAAGCGGAGGCTACACCTTC

D: .
size: .
V: TRBV9
J: TRBJ1-4
CDR3: CASSVQGTSTNEKLFF
DNA: TGTGCCAGCAGCGTACAGGGAACTTCAACTAATGAAAAACTGTTTTTT

D: TRBD1
size: .
V: TRBV3-1/TRBV3-2
J: TRBJ2-2
CDR3: CASSLWTGARSTGELFF
DNA: TGTGCCAGCAGCCTCTGGACAGGGGCGCGTAGCACCGGGGAGCTGTTTTTT

D: .
size: .
V: TRBV15
J: TRBJ1-2
CDR3: CATSTDSYGYTF
DNA: TGTGCCACCAGCACGGACAGCTATGGCTACACCTTC

D: .
size: .
V: TRBV10-2
J: TRBJ1-6
CDR3: CASIPDSAGSPLHF
DNA: TGCGCCAGCATCCCGGACTCTGCGGGTTCACCCCTCCACTTT

D: TRBD1
size: few
V: TRBV18
J: TRBJ2-1
CDR3: CASSMGQSEQFF
DNA: TGTGCCAGCTCAATGGGACAGTCTGAGCAGTTCTTC

D: .
size: .
V: TRBV6-5
J: TRBJ2-7
CDR3: CASSRDYEQYF
DNA: TGTGCCAGCAGTCGAGACTACGAGCAGTACTTC

D: .
size: .
V: TRBV5-1
J: TRBJ2-2
CDR3: CASSSRAHSNTGELFF
DNA: TGCGCCAGCAGCTCTAGAGCACATTCGAACACCGGGGAGCTGTTTTTT

D: .
size: .
V: TRBV9
J: TRBJ2-7
CDR3: CASSVDALRAYEQYF
DNA: TGTGCCAGCAGCGTAGACGCCCTCCGAGCCTACGAGCAGTACTTC

D: TRBD2
size: once
V: TRBV2
J: TRBJ2-2
CDR3: CASRRTSGPNGELFF
DNA: TGTGCCAGCAGACGGACTAGCGGGCCTAACGGGGAGCTGTTTTTT

D: .
size: .
V: TRBV19
J: TRBJ1-5
CDR3: CASSIVGVGQPQHF
DNA: TGTGCCAGTAGTATAGTAGGGGTGGGGCAGCCCCAGCATTTT

D: .
size: .
V: TRBV7-2
J: TRBJ2-7
CDR3: CASSFLGPTYEQYF
DNA: TGTGCCAGCAGCTTCCTAGGCCCCACCTACGAGCAGTACTTC

D: TRBD1
size: once
V: TRBV6-5
J: TRBJ1-2
CDR3: CASSYFEQGNYGYTF
DNA: TGTGCCAGCAGTTACTTCGAACAGGGGAACTATGGCTACACCTTC

D: .
size: .
V: TRBV11-3
J: TRBJ2-1
CDR3: CASSPGDSHEGEQFF
DNA: TGTGCCAGCAGCCCTGGGGACTCTCACGAGGGTGAGCAGTTCTTC

D: .
size: once
V: TRBV7-8
J: TRBJ1-6
CDR3: CASSLTSTENSPLHF
DNA: TGTGCCAGCAGCTTAACTTCGACAGAAAATTCACCCCTCCACTTT

D: TRBD1
size: .
V: TRBV5-6
J: TRBJ1-4
CDR3: CASSLSGTGWEKLFF
DNA: TGTGCCAGCAGCTTGAGTGGGACAGGGTGGGAAAAACTGTTTTTT

D: .
size: .
V: TRBV12-3/TRBV12-4
J: TRBJ2-7
CDR3: CASRTTGNYEQYF
DNA: TGTGCCAGCAGGACTACCGGGAACTACGAGCAGTACTTC

D: TRBD2
size: .
V: TRBV10-3
J: TRBJ2-4
CDR3: CAISEIGTSGTPKNIQYF
DNA: TGTGCCATCAGTGAAATCGGGACTAGCGGGACTCCCAAAAACATTCAGTACTTC

D: TRBD1
size: .
V: TRBV10-3
J: TRBJ1-6
CDR3: CAISDPGQGHSPLHF
DNA: TGTGCCATCAGTGATCCGGGACAGGGCCATTCACCCCTCCACTTT

D: .
size: .
V: TRBV19
J: TRBJ2-5
CDR3: CASRMTGGETQYF
DNA: TGTGCCAGTAGGATGACAGGTGGGGAGACCCAGTACTTC

D: TRBD1
size: .
V: TRBV19
J: TRBJ1-3
CDR3: CASSRTGGISGNTIYF
DNA: TGTGCCAGTAGCCGGACAGGGGGGATCTCTGGAAACACCATATATTTT

D: .
size: .
V: TRBV12-3/TRBV12-4
J: TRBJ1-2
CDR3: CASSADRRAGYTF
DNA: TGTGCCAGCAGCGCTGACAGAAGGGCTGGCTACACCTTC

D: .
size: .
V: TRBV5-4
J: TRBJ2-3
CDR3: CASSSGGPHTDTQYF
DNA: TGTGCCAGCAGTTCCGGAGGGCCGCACACAGATACGCAGTATTTT

D: TRBD1
size: once
V: TRBV7-3
J: TRBJ1-2
CDR3: CASSLGTAQIPYGYTF
DNA: TGTGCCAGCAGCTTAGGGACAGCCCAGATCCCTTATGGCTACACCTTC

D: TRBD2
size: .
V: TRBV6-6
J: TRBJ2-5
CDR3: CASSYVASGFGETQYF
DNA: TGTGCCAGCAGTTACGTGGCTAGCGGGTTCGGAGAGACCCAGTACTTC

D: TRBD2
size: .
V: TRBV6-6
J: TRBJ2-7
CDR3: CASRGTSGNPSYEQYF
DNA: TGTGCCAGCAGGGGGACTAGCGGGAACCCCTCCTACGAGCAGTACTTC

D: .
size: .
V: TRBV5-6
J: TRBJ2-1
CDR3: CASSLDLGANNEQFF
DNA: TGTGCCAGCAGCTTGGATCTGGGGGCAAACAATGAGCAGTTCTTC

D: TRBD2
size: once
V: TRBV5-1
J: TRBJ2-3
CDR3: CASSLRVAGGTDTQYF
DNA: TGCGCCAGCAGCTTGCGGGTAGCGGGGGGCACAGATACGCAGTATTTT

D: .
size: many
V: TRBV7-9
J: TRBJ2-5
CDR3: CASLSQVQETQYF
DNA: TGTGCCAGCCTTTCACAGGTCCAAGAGACCCAGTACTTC

D: TRBD1
size: .
V: TRBV20-1
J: TRBJ2-2
CDR3: CSASRQGAGELFF
DNA: TGCAGTGCTAGTCGACAGGGCGCCGGGGAGCTGTTTTTT

D: TRBD1
size: .
V: TRBV10-2
J: TRBJ1-1
CDR3: CASSEGQGYGTEAFF
DNA: TGCGCCAGCAGTGAGGGACAGGGCTACGGGACTGAAGCTTTCTTT

D: TRBD2
size: once
V: TRBV5-1
J: TRBJ2-3
CDR3: CASSYQTSVSTDTQYF
DNA: TGCGCCAGCAGCTACCAAACTAGCGTAAGCACAGATACGCAGTATTTT

D: TRBD1
size: .
V: TRBV13
J: TRBJ1-2
CDR3: CASSLGLTGGYGYTF
DNA: TGTGCCAGCAGCTTAGGCCTGACAGGGGGCTATGGCTACACCTTC

D: TRBD1
size: .
V: TRBV15
J: TRBJ1-3
CDR3: CATNKGQESSGNTIYF
DNA: TGTGCCACGAATAAGGGACAGGAAAGCTCTGGAAACACCATATATTTT

D: .
size: .
V: TRBV6-5
J: TRBJ1-1
CDR3: CASSSQQGRGTEAFF
DNA: TGTGCCAGCAGTTCCCAACAGGGTCGTGGCACTGAAGCTTTCTTT

D: TRBD2
size: .
V: TRBV29-1
J: TRBJ2-3
CDR3: CSFRREGSTDTQYF
DNA: TGCAGCTTTCGACGGGAGGGTAGCACAGATACGCAGTATTTT

D: .
size: many
V: TRBV6-6
J: TRBJ1-5
CDR3: CASSYGSPSGQPQHF
DNA: TGTGCCAGCAGTTACGGGAGCCCGAGCGGACAGCCCCAGCATTTT

D: .
size: .
V: TRBV29-1
J: TRBJ1-5
CDR3: CSVDGGDNQPQHF
DNA: TGCAGCGTTGACGGAGGTGACAATCAGCCCCAGCATTTT

D: .
size: once
V: TRBV18
J: TRBJ1-1
CDR3: CASSPGGSTEAFF
DNA: TGTGCCAGCTCACCCGGGGGGAGCACTGAAGCTTTCTTT

D: .
size: .
V: TRBV4-1
J: TRBJ2-7
CDR3: CASSQNRVSDEQYF
DNA: TGCGCCAGCAGCCAAAACAGGGTTTCCGACGAGCAGTACTTC

D: .
size: few
V: TRBV6-5
J: TRBJ1-3
CDR3: CASSPSEGGRNTIYF
DNA: TGTGCCAGCAGCCCAAGCGAGGGGGGGCGGAACACCATATATTTT

D: TRBD2
size: .
V: TRBV14
J: TRBJ2-1
CDR3: CASSPTLAGFGLHNEQFF
DNA: TGTGCCAGCAGCCCGACACTAGCGGGGTTCGGCCTACACAATGAGCAGTTCTTC

D: .
size: .
V: TRBV6-5
J: TRBJ1-2
CDR3: CASSYSPGDGYGYTF
DNA: TGTGCCAGCAGTTACTCACCAGGGGATGGCTATGGCTACACCTTC

D: .
size: .
V: TRBV5-1
J: TRBJ2-3
CDR3: CASTRGGGTDTQYF
DNA: TGCGCCAGCACGCGCGGAGGAGGCACAGATACGCAGTATTTT

D: .
size: .
V: TRBV27
J: TRBJ1-1
CDR3: CASRRQDSTEAFF
DNA: TGTGCCAGCAGAAGACAGGACAGCACTGAAGCTTTCTTT

D: .
size: .
V: TRBV18
J: TRBJ1-2
CDR3: CASSPWGDGYTF
DNA: TGTGCCAGCTCACCATGGGGCGATGGCTACACCTTC

D: .
size: .
V: TRBV2
J: TRBJ1-5
CDR3: CASSDYQANQPQHF
DNA: TGTGCCAGCAGTGATTACCAAGCCAATCAGCCCCAGCATTTT

D: .
size: .
V: TRBV18
J: TRBJ2-3
CDR3: CASSPRGDTDTQYF
DNA: TGTGCCAGCTCACCACGCGGAGACACAGATACGCAGTATTTT

D: TRBD1
size: .
V: TRBV6-4
J: TRBJ2-7
CDR3: CASSLTGGRGEQYF
DNA: TGTGCCAGCAGTCTGACAGGGGGCAGGGGCGAGCAGTACTTC

D: .
size: .
V: TRBV13
J: TRBJ2-5
CDR3: CASSLLGAGETQYF
DNA: TGTGCCAGCAGCTTACTAGGGGCCGGAGAGACCCAGTACTTC

D: .
size: .
V: TRBV9
J: TRBJ1-2
CDR3: CASSPSGGYGYTF
DNA: TGTGCCAGCAGCCCCAGCGGGGGCTATGGCTACACCTTC

D: TRBD1
size: .
V: TRBV5-6
J: TRBJ2-7
CDR3: CASSRTGGREQYF
DNA: TGTGCCAGCAGCCGAACAGGGGGAAGAGAGCAGTACTTC